Listed here is a single T cell receptor (beta chain). What it binds is not known. CDR1 is MGHRA and CDR2 is YSYEKL in the germline V gene. J lost 5 bases, V lost 4 bases, and 8 bases had no gene match. The CDR3 spans 18 residues. This entry comes from a study of long-term antiretroviral therapy in people with HIV. Whole-study context: The earliest specimens came about a decade ahead of the 2015 immediate-ART recommendation.

Running of the v3.0 immunoSEQ assay took place at survey level. This table comes from immunoSEQ multiplex PCR, and its TCRdb copy is limited to in-frame clones, with some not included. The sample lists roughly 28,000 clones; approximately 90% were seen once. Study-wide results and caveats: The ART regimens used between about 2003 and 2018 may be less effective than current ones. Controls showed broader CDR3 length ranges than did the HIV repertoires. Clonotypes expanded prior to ART showed repertoire dominance at all sampled time points.

The TCR sequence derives from a woman in her thirties or forties with HIV. This sequence joins TRBV4-1 and TRBJ2-2; TRBD2 matches 15 bases. Specimen: unsorted PBMCs, collected roughly 5 years after starting antiretroviral therapy. The CDR3 sequence: CASSPRGLAGGLTGELFF. The CDR3 DNA follows: TGCGCCAGCAGCCCCAGAGGACTAGCGGGGGGGCTGACCGGGGAGCTGTTTTTT.